These 7 T cell receptor beta chains share one sample of origin, sequenced in a study of cytomegalovirus exposure and HLA in healthy donors. Researchers ran the PCR with 60 Vbeta and 13 Jbeta primers. Measured with immunoSEQ multiplex PCR; TCRdb has only the in-frame clones, and not every one. The sample totals under 65,000 clones; its top ten clones hold approximately 6.8%. Sequenced material: PBMCs. These receptors were taken from a woman aged 40 to 49 in good health and CMV-seronegative.

This chain uses TRBV23-1 with TRBJ1-5, with TRBD1 identical over 10 bases. TRBV23-1 is treated as an ORF (open reading frame) with a function not yet certain. V gave up 6 bases and J gave up 2 bases; unmatched junction bases: 10. The length of the CDR3 is 17 residues. The CDR3 DNA reads as TGCGCCAGCAGGCCTAGACAGGGGGCGAGGGGCAATCAGCCCCAGCATTTT. This encodes CASRPRQGARGNQPQHF.

The gene calls are TRBV11-2 and TRBJ1-1, with D maybe TRBD1 (5 bases). The CDR3 consists of 15 residues. Germline V CDR1 and CDR2: SGHAT, FQNNGV. Between the trimmed V and J ends, which lost 2 bases and 4 bases, there was a span of 14 bases. The CDR3 here is CASSLHRQGGTEAFF. For the CDR3, the DNA is TGTGCCAGCAGCTTACATCGTCAGGGAGGCACTGAAGCTTTCTTT. Full variable domain (remainder filled in from reference TRBV11-2 and TRBJ1-1): EAGVAQSPRYKIIEKRQSVAFWCNPISGHATLYWYQQILGQGPKLLIQFQNNGVVDDSQLPKDRFSAERLKGVDSTLKIQPAKLEDSAVYLCASSLHRQGGTEAFFGQGTRLTVV.

The CDR3 loop is CASRRGQAYEQYF. The CDR3, as DNA: TGTGCCAGCAGGAGGGGACAGGCATACGAGCAGTACTTC. This chain connects TRBV28 to TRBJ2-7, with TRBD1 matching 8 bases. CDR3 length: 13 amino acids. J lost 4 bases, V lost 6 bases, and 5 bases had no gene match. Germline CDR1 is MDHEN and CDR2 is SYDVKM.

The chain links TRBV25-1 to TRBJ1-2; 8 bases line up with TRBD1. V was pared by 5 bases and J by 3 bases, with 8 bases of the junction left unmatched. The CDR3 spans 15 residues. Germline lookup yields CDR1 MGHDK and CDR2 SYGVNS. The CDR3 sequence: CASSPTGGEDYGYTF. The CDR3 nucleotides read TGTGCCAGCAGTCCTACAGGGGGAGAGGACTATGGCTACACCTTC.

CDR3 bases: TGCGCCAGCAGCTTGGCTGGGCACGAGCAGTACTTC. Protein sequence: CASSLAGHEQYF. The gene calls are TRBV5-1 and TRBJ2-7; D gene ambiguous. This CDR3 is 12 amino acids long. Trimming shortened V by 0 bases and J by 5 bases, and 6 bases separated the two germline ends. Per the germline V gene, CDR1 is SGHRS and CDR2 is YFSETQ. Supplemented by reference TRBV5-1 and TRBJ2-7, the full variable domain reads KAGVTQTPRYLIKTRGQQVTLSCSPISGHRSVSWYQQTPGQGLQFLFEYFSETQRNKGNFPGRFSGRQFSNSRSEMNVSTLELGDSALYLCASSLAGHEQYFGPGTRLTVT.

V is TRBV18 and J is TRBJ2-6, with D maybe TRBD2 (5 bases). The V end was cut by 0 bases, the J end by 0 bases, with 6 bases between. Germline CDR1 is KGHSH and CDR2 is LQKENI. CDR3 length: 16 amino acids. CDR3 amino acids: CASSPPGSSGANVLTF. The DNA of the CDR3 is TGTGCCAGCTCACCACCGGGGAGCTCTGGGGCCAACGTCCTGACTTTC.

The CDR3 spells CASSPGQGMVEKLFF. The CDR3 DNA reads as TGTGCCAGCAGCCCCGGACAGGGGATGGTTGAAAAACTGTTTTTT. This chain links TRBV6-5 with TRBJ1-4; TRBD1 matches 9 bases. J gave up 7 bases and V 6 bases, and 9 bases lay outside the gene matches. Germline-derived CDR1 and CDR2 are MNHEY and SVGAGI. The CDR3 loop spans 15 amino acids.